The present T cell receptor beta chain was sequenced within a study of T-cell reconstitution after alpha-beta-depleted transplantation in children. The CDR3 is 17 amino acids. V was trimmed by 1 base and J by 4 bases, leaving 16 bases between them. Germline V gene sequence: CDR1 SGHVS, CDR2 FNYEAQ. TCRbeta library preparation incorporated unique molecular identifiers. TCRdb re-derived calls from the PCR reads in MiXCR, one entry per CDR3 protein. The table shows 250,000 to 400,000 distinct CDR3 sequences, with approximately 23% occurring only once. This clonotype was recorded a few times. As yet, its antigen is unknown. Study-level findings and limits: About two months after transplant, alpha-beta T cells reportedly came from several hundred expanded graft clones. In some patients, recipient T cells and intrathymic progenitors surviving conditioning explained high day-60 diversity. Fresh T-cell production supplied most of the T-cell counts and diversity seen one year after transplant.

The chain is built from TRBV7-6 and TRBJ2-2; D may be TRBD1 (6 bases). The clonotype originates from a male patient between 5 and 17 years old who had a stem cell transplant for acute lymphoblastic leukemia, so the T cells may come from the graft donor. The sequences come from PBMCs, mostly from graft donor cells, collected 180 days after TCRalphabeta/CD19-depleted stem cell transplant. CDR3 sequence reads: CASSLGTGITVTGELFF. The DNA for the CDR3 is TGTGCCAGCAGCTTAGGTACAGGGATTACGGTCACCGGGGAGCTGTTTTTT. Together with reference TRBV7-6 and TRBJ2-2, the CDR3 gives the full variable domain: GAGVSQSPRYKVTKRGQDVALRCDPISGHVSLYWYRQALGQGPEFLTYFNYEAQQDKSGLPNDRFSAERPEGSISTLTIQRTEQRDSAMYRCASSLGTGITVTGELFFGEGSRLTVL.